The 22 T cell receptor beta chains reported below all come from one sample, sequenced in a study of blood T cell repertoires in COVID-19. Produced via immunoSEQ multiplex PCR; TCRdb's table is partial and in-frame only. The profile shows roughly 200,000 clones, 85% to 90% of them singletons. Sequenced sample: PBMCs or T cells enriched from blood (not recorded which). These receptors were collected from a woman in her twenties or thirties with acute COVID-19.

The chain is built from TRBV29-1 and TRBJ2-4; the match to TRBD2 covers 11 bases. Germline CDR1 and CDR2: SQVTM and ANQGSEA. The CDR3 loop spans 14 amino acids. The junction had 2 bases not matched to a gene; V was cut back by 5 bases and J by 2 bases. CDR3 DNA sequence: TGCAGCGTTTGGACTAGCGGGTCCAAAAACATTCAGTACTTC. It yields the protein CSVWTSGSKNIQYF.

The gene calls are TRBV7-9 and TRBJ2-3; a weak D match, TRBD2 (6 bases). The CDR3 spans 15 residues. CDR1 and CDR2 from the germline V gene are SEHNR and FQNEAQ (reference sequence). Trimming shortened V by 3 bases and J by 0 bases, and 10 bases separated the two germline ends. The CDR3 spells CASSFSGGSTDTQYF. The CDR3, as DNA: TGTGCCAGCAGCTTTTCCGGGGGTAGCACAGATACGCAGTATTTT. The full variable domain, completed using reference TRBV7-9 and TRBJ2-3, is DTGVSQNPRHKITKRGQNVTFRCDPISEHNRLYWYRQTLGQGPEFLTYFQNEAQLEKSRLLSDRFSAERPKGSFSTLEIQRTEQGDSAMYLCASSFSGGSTDTQYFGPGTRLTVL.

The V and J genes are TRBV27 and TRBJ2-7; 8 positions agree with TRBD1. The CDR3 has 14 amino acids. V lost 5 bases to trimming and J lost 2 bases; unmatched junction nucleotides: 5. Germline lookup yields CDR1 MNHEY and CDR2 SMNVEV (reference sequence). CDR3 amino acids: CASSAGTGAYEQYF. For the CDR3, the DNA is TGTGCCAGCAGTGCCGGGACAGGAGCCTACGAGCAGTACTTC.

V gene TRBV28 combines with J gene TRBJ2-3; D may be TRBD1 (6 bases). The CDR3 is made up of 16 amino acids. V shed 5 bases and J shed 2 bases, with 17 bases lying between them. CDR1 is MDHEN and CDR2 is SYDVKM in the germline V gene. The CDR3 here is CASSTPPGADTDTQYF. The CDR3 bases are TGTGCCAGCAGTACCCCTCCAGGGGCCGACACAGATACGCAGTATTTT.

This chain connects TRBV6-5 to TRBJ1-5; D remains unclear. Looked up from germline, CDR1 is MNHEY and CDR2 is SVGAGI. Trimming pared 5 bases from V and 1 base from J, leaving 9 bases between. The CDR3 contains 14 residues. CDR3: CASSRRLSNQPQHF. DNA for the CDR3: TGTGCCAGCAGTAGGAGGCTCAGCAATCAGCCCCAGCATTTT.

The chain joins TRBV5-1 to TRBJ1-1; TRBD1 is a possible D gene (5 bases). Germline V gene lookup returns CDR1 SGHRS and CDR2 YFSETQ. CDR3 length: 12 amino acids. V lost 4 bases and J lost 7, with 11 bases in between. The CDR3 loop reads CASSHQGGEAFF. The CDR3 DNA sequence: TGCGCCAGCAGCCACCAGGGTGGTGAAGCTTTCTTT.

This sequence joins TRBV7-9 and TRBJ1-2, with D unclear. Germline assignment: CDR1 SEHNR and CDR2 FQNEAQ (reference sequence). This CDR3 is 12 amino acids long. The ends were cut back, 1 base at V and 8 bases at J, with 8 bases in the middle. Here the CDR3 reads CASSLVLYGYTF. As DNA, the CDR3 is TGTGCCAGCAGCTTAGTACTTTACGGCTACACCTTC. Complete variable domain (other parts from reference TRBV7-9 and TRBJ1-2): DTGVSQNPRHKITKRGQNVTFRCDPISEHNRLYWYRQTLGQGPEFLTYFQNEAQLEKSRLLSDRFSAERPKGSFSTLEIQRTEQGDSAMYLCASSLVLYGYTFGSGTRLTVV.

The chain joins TRBV15 to TRBJ1-1, with D tentatively TRBD1 (5 bases). The length of the CDR3 is 15 residues. V dropped 0 bases and J dropped 0 bases, with 8 bases sitting between them. CDR1 is LNHNV, CDR2 YYDKDF, per germline (reference sequence). CDR3 protein: CATSRDRAMNTEAFF. CDR3 sequence (DNA): TGTGCCACCAGCAGAGACAGGGCTATGAACACTGAAGCTTTCTTT.

CDR3 sequence (DNA): TGTGCCTGGAGTGTAGCTGGGCAGGGGGCAGTTTTAGGCTACACCTTC. The encoded protein is CAWSVAGQGAVLGYTF. V usage is TRBV30 and J usage is TRBJ1-2; 8 nucleotides match TRBD1. Germline V lookup: CDR1 GTSNPN, CDR2 SVGIG (reference sequence). J was trimmed by 8 bases and V by 0 bases; bases with no gene match: 14. The CDR3 spans 16 residues.

J is TRBJ2-7 and V is TRBV3-1 (or the pseudogene TRBV3-2); D is uncertain. The CDR3 covers 13 residues. Per germline, CDR1 LGHDT and CDR2 YNNKEL (reference sequence). V was cut by 4 bases and J by 1 base, with 8 bases left in between. For the CDR3, the DNA is TGTGCCAGCAGCCCTTACTCATCCTACGAGCAGTACTTC. This encodes CASSPYSSYEQYF.

The chain has TRBV4-1 and TRBJ2-1, with TRBD2 matching over 11 bases. The germline CDR1 and CDR2 sequences are MGHRA and YSYEKL. The CDR3 spans 17 residues. J gave up 9 bases and V 4 bases, and 14 bases lay outside the gene matches. The CDR3 sequence: CASSPRASGGTMGEQFF. CDR3 DNA: TGCGCCAGCAGCCCCCGGGCTAGCGGGGGGACTATGGGTGAGCAGTTCTTC.

This clone was observed a single time. The rearrangement joins TRBV5-1 to TRBJ1-5; D is unclear. Germline V gene sequence: CDR1 SGHRS, CDR2 YFSETQ. The CDR3 covers 15 residues. The ends were cut back, 0 bases at V and 6 bases at J, with 13 bases in the middle. Here the CDR3 DNA reads TGCGCCAGCAGCTTGGATGGGAGTGATCGTCAGCCCCAGCATTTT. It yields the protein CASSLDGSDRQPQHF.

This rearrangement joins TRBV30 to TRBJ2-1; TRBD1 matches 9 bases. Germline lookup yields CDR1 GTSNPN and CDR2 SVGIG (reference sequence). V trimming: 2 bases; J trimming: 7 bases; junction bases outside the gene matches: 9. The CDR3 runs 15 residues. Written as DNA, the CDR3 is TGTGCCTGGAGTCCCGGGACAGGGTATTGGAATGAGCAGTTCTTC. Its protein is CAWSPGTGYWNEQFF.

This clone appeared a few times. The chain uses TRBV24-1 and TRBJ2-2; 10 bases map to TRBD1. The J segment lost 7 bases and the V segment lost 4 bases, leaving 5 bases of the junction unmatched. Germline CDR1 reads KGHDR; CDR2 reads SFDVKD. This CDR3 has 15 residues. The CDR3 nucleotides read TGTGCCACCAGTGACCTTGGGACAGGGGACGGGGAGCTGTTTTTT. It codes for CATSDLGTGDGELFF.

J is TRBJ1-5 and V is TRBV28; 8 nucleotides align to TRBD1. This CDR3 is built from 15 residues. From germline, CDR1 is MDHEN and CDR2 SYDVKM. Trimming cost V 3 bases and J 9 bases; bases outside gene matches: 10. The CDR3 region has the DNA TGTGCCAGCAGTTTCTACAGGGGGGAGAAATGGCCCCAGCATTTT. It specifies CASSFYRGEKWPQHF.

The chain links TRBV27 to TRBJ1-2, with D perhaps TRBD1 (5 bases). Trimming took 4 bases from V and 6 from J, leaving 9 bases between them. The germline V gene has CDR1 MNHEY and CDR2 SMNVEV (reference sequence). The CDR3 extends over 12 amino acids. The CDR3 region is CASSSGGDGYTF. CDR3 nucleotides: TGTGCCAGCAGTTCGGGGGGGGATGGCTACACCTTC.

This clone was counted only a few times. The chain uses TRBV7-2 and TRBJ1-1; D is unresolved. Germline CDR1 is SGHTA and CDR2 is FQGNSA. CDR3 length: 13 amino acids. Trimming left V 0 bases short and J 4 bases short, with 6 bases between. CDR3 sequence (DNA): TGTGCCAGCAGCTTAGCCGTCGGCACTGAAGCTTTCTTT. Encoded protein: CASSLAVGTEAFF.

This clone was seen once. The gene calls are TRBV5-1 and TRBJ1-6; possibly TRBD1 for D (5 bases). CDR1 and CDR2 from the germline V gene are SGHRS and YFSETQ. Trimming left V 3 bases short and J 8 bases short, with 12 bases between. The CDR3 totals 14 residues. The CDR3 DNA reads TGCGCCAGCAGCTCGGGGACTCTTGATTCACCCCTCCACTTT. It codes for CASSSGTLDSPLHF.

About this clone: One end of the junction does not line up with germline, which may come from a read error. The CDR3 spells CASSLGGTEHF. The CDR3 bases are TGTGCCAGCAGCTTAGGGGGGACAGAACACTTC. This chain links TRBV11-2 with TRBJ2-7; TRBD1 matches at 7 bases. CDR1 is SGHAT and CDR2 is FQNNGV in the germline V gene. The CDR3 sequence is 11 residues long.

V and J are TRBV6-5 and TRBJ2-2; D perhaps matches TRBD2 (5 bases). The V end was cut by 5 bases, the J end by 5 bases, with 15 bases between. Germline V gene data show CDR1 as MNHEY and CDR2 as SVGAGI. The length of the CDR3 is 15 residues. CDR3 bases: TGTGCCAGCAGTCCTTCAGGAGGTGGGACCGGGGAGCTGTTTTTT. Translated, it gives CASSPSGGGTGELFF.

The chain joins TRBV9 to TRBJ2-7; TRBD1 matches at 10 bases. The CDR3 length is 16 residues. V shed 0 bases, J shed 2 bases, and the junction held 5 bases outside the gene matches. Germline CDR1 SGDLS, CDR2 YYNGEE. CDR3 in amino acids: CASSVGAGTGAYEQYF. DNA for the CDR3: TGTGCCAGCAGCGTAGGGGCCGGGACAGGGGCCTACGAGCAGTACTTC.

The V gene is TRBV5-1, the J gene TRBJ2-1, with 9 bases matching TRBD2. Per germline, CDR1 SGHRS and CDR2 YFSETQ. CDR3 length: 13 amino acids. Losses at the gene ends were 4 bases for V and 9 bases for J; bases not matched to a gene: 5. The CDR3 loop is CASSLGAGGEQFF. CDR3 nucleotides: TGCGCCAGCAGCCTGGGAGCGGGGGGTGAGCAGTTCTTC.